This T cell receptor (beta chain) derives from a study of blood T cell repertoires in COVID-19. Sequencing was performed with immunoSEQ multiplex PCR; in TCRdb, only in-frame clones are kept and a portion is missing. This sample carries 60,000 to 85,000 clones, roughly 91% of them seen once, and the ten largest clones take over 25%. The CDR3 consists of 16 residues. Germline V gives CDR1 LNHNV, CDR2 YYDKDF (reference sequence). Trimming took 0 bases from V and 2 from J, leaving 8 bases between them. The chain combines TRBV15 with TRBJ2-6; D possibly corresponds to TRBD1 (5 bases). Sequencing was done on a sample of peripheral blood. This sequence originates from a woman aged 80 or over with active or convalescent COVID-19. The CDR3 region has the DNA TGTGCCACCAGCAGAGATGGGGCAGCTGGGGCCAACGTCCTGACTTTC. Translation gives CATSRDGAAGANVLTF.